This T cell receptor (beta chain) was observed in a study of cytomegalovirus exposure and HLA in healthy donors. TCRdb's table, derived via immunoSEQ multiplex PCR, lists solely in-frame clones and lacks some. The sample shows approximately 220,000 clones, more than 75% of them seen only once. This CDR3 is 11 amino acids long. Germline CDR1 MDHEN, CDR2 SYDVKM. The V end was cut by 3 bases, the J end by 12 bases, with 11 bases between. The clonotype was recovered from a man in his late teens or twenties in good health and CMV-seronegative. The chain links TRBV28 to TRBJ1-2; tentatively, D is TRBD1 (6 bases). The sequenced material came from PBMCs. Here the CDR3 reads CASSLQGIHTF. The DNA of the CDR3 is TGTGCCAGCAGTTTGCAGGGGATACACACCTTC.